These T cell receptor beta chains were read from a single sample in a study of response to subunit inactivated influenza vaccine. TCRdb processed the RT-PCR reads anew with MiXCR; each CDR3 protein has one entry. The sample contains some 160,000 distinct CDR3 sequences, approximately 11% of which appear only once. Here the sequenced sample was non-naive T cells sorted from PBMCs, taken 40 to 50 days after vaccination. The receptors shown here come from a man aged 50 to 59 who received an inactivated influenza vaccine. Each CDR3 is given with its conserved first and last residue. The D gene is left open where the match is weak. A row's size may be missing; if present it is once, few, many or a size class.

TRBJ2-7 | TRBV14 | few | TRBD1 | TGTGCCAGCAGCCCTAGCTGGGGACAGGGTACCTACGAGCAGTACTTC | CASSPSWGQGTYEQYF
TRBJ2-7 | TRBV24-1 | - | - | TGTGCCACCGGTTCGAGGACTGGCTACGAGCAGTACTTC | CATGSRTGYEQYF
TRBJ2-3 | TRBV7-2 | - | TRBD2 | TGTGCCAGCAGCTTAGCATTCGCAGGGAGGGAGGCAGATACGCAGTATTTT | CASSLAFAGREADTQYF
TRBJ1-5 | TRBV11-2 | - | - | TGTGCCAGCAGCTCGGCCGAAGGGGTCAATCAGCCCCAGCATTTT | CASSSAEGVNQPQHF
TRBJ1-1 | TRBV7-2 | many | TRBD1 | TGTGCCAGCAGCTACTCGCCGCAGGGGGTAAACACTGAAGCTTTCTTT | CASSYSPQGVNTEAFF
TRBJ1-2 | TRBV4-3 | few | - | TGCGCCAGCAGCCAAGGGGTGGGGCGCGGCTACACCTTC | CASSQGVGRGYTF
TRBJ2-3 | TRBV5-5 | - | TRBD1 | TGTGCCAGCAGCACGGGACAGATCACAGATACGCAGTATTTT | CASSTGQITDTQYF
TRBJ2-2 | TRBV15 | many | - | TGTGCCACCAGCAATAGGGCAGGGTTGGACACCGGGGAGCTGTTTTTT | CATSNRAGLDTGELFF
TRBJ1-1 | TRBV12-3/TRBV12-4 | few | TRBD1 | TGTGCCAGCAGGGACAGGGGTCGTACTGAAGCTTTCTTT | CASRDRGRTEAFF
TRBJ1-4 | TRBV7-8 | many | TRBD1 | TGTGCCAGCAGCTGGACAGGGGAAAATGAAAAACTGTTTTTT | CASSWTGENEKLFF
TRBJ1-4 | TRBV4-2 | few | - | TGTGCCAGCCAACTCCAACAGGGTAATAATGAAAAACTGTTTTTT | CASQLQQGNNEKLFF
TRBJ2-1 | TRBV29-1 | - | - | TGCAGCGCCCTCCGTAGAGGAGGCGAGCAGTTCTTC | CSALRRGGEQFF
TRBJ2-3 | TRBV4-3 | few | TRBD2 | TGCGCCAGCAGCAGTATAGCGGGACTGCAGTATTTT | CASSSIAGLQYF
TRBJ2-2 | TRBV27 | many | - | TGTGCCAGCAGTTTATACCGCGCGAACACCGGGGAGCTGTTTTTT | CASSLYRANTGELFF
TRBJ2-1 | TRBV13 | few | TRBD2 | TGTGCCAGCAGCTTGACGCCGGGACTAGCAGCCGAGCAGTTCTTC | CASSLTPGLAAEQFF
TRBJ1-5 | TRBV5-1 | many | TRBD1 | TGCGCCAGCAGAGGACAGGATAATCAGCCCCAGCATTTT | CASRGQDNQPQHF
TRBJ2-1 | TRBV4-2 | - | - | TGTGCCAGCAGCCAAGGGAAGCGAGGCTCCACCTTGTACAATGAGCAGTTCTTC | CASSQGKRGSTLYNEQFF
TRBJ2-1 | TRBV4-2 | many | - | TGTGCCAGCAGCCAATTTGCCGGGCAGACTTACAATGAGCAGTTCTTC | CASSQFAGQTYNEQFF
TRBJ2-1 | TRBV27 | many | - | TGTGCCAGCAGTTTCCACCGAGGGGGGGGCAATGAGCAGTTCTTC | CASSFHRGGGNEQFF
TRBJ2-2 | TRBV2 | - | TRBD2 | TGTGCCATCGGGACTAGTTTGAGGAGTGCCGGGGAGCTGTTTTTT | CAIGTSLRSAGELFF